These 13 T cell receptor beta chains originate from one sample sequenced in a study of blood T cell repertoires in COVID-19. The table came from immunoSEQ multiplex PCR; TCRdb's copy has only in-frame clones and leaves some out. The sample yields 200,000 to 250,000 clones, under 90% seen once. Sequencing was carried out using PBMCs or T cells enriched from blood (not recorded which). These receptors were obtained from a man between 60 and 75 years old who had recovered from COVID-19.

The rearrangement joins TRBV5-1 to TRBJ1-2; TRBD1 is a possible D gene (6 bases). This CDR3 contains 13 residues. Germline V gene lookup returns CDR1 SGHRS and CDR2 YFSETQ. Trimming pared 4 bases from V and 9 bases from J, leaving 16 bases between. CDR3 coding DNA: TGCGCCAGCAGCCAGGGGAGGGACGCGAGCTACACCTTC. Translating it yields CASSQGRDASYTF.

The V and J genes are TRBV7-2 and TRBJ2-3; 9 bases agree with TRBD2. CDR1 is SGHTA, CDR2 FQGNSA, per germline. V dropped 2 bases and J dropped 1; count of bases not matched to a gene: 4. This CDR3 contains 16 residues. CDR3 in amino acids: CASSLLAGVGTDTQYF. The CDR3 DNA is TGTGCCAGCAGCTTATTAGCGGGGGTTGGCACAGATACGCAGTATTTT. Full variable domain (outside the CDR3, taken from reference TRBV7-2 and TRBJ2-3): GAGVSQSPSNKVTEKGKDVELRCDPISGHTALYWYRQSLGQGLEFLIYFQGNSAPDKSGLPSDRFSAERTGGSVSTLTIQRTQQEDSAVYLCASSLLAGVGTDTQYFGPGTRLTVL.

Worth noting for this clone: This same CDR3 is encoded by further DNA sequences in the sample. The rearrangement joins TRBV5-1 to TRBJ1-1, with D unclear. The germline CDR1 and CDR2 sequences are SGHRS and YFSETQ. The V end lost 0 bases, the J end lost 0 bases, and 3 bases lay between the germline ends. CDR3 length: 13 amino acids. As DNA, the CDR3 is TGCGCCAGCAGCTTGGCTGTGAACACTGAAGCTTTCTTT. Translated: CASSLAVNTEAFF.

The V gene is TRBV18, the J gene TRBJ2-7, with TRBD1 as a possible D gene (6 bases). Germline V CDR1 and CDR2: KGHSH, LQKENI. The length of the CDR3 is 15 residues. Trimming left V 0 bases short and J 4 bases short, with 13 bases between. CDR3: CASSPPTGQLYEQYF. The CDR3 nucleotides are TGTGCCAGCTCACCACCAACAGGACAGTTATACGAGCAGTACTTC.

This clone was counted between two and nine times. The chain links TRBV6-5 to TRBJ1-1, with no clear D. The CDR3 loop spans 14 amino acids. V dropped 6 bases and J dropped 2 bases, with 13 bases sitting between them. Germline-derived CDR1 and CDR2 are MNHEY and SVGAGI. CDR3: CASRGTRENTEAFF. The CDR3 DNA reads as TGTGCCAGCAGGGGCACGAGAGAAAACACTGAAGCTTTCTTT.

The CDR3 coding sequence is TGTGCCAGCAGTTCGACAGGGGGCTATAATTCACCCCTCCACTTT. Its translation is CASSSTGGYNSPLHF. The chain joins TRBV27 to TRBJ1-6, with 9 nucleotides matching TRBD1. V was pared by 4 bases and J by 3 bases, with 1 base of the junction left unmatched. Germline CDR1 is MNHEY and CDR2 is SMNVEV (reference sequence). This CDR3 spans 15 amino acids.

This chain joins TRBV11-1 and TRBJ1-1, with D maybe TRBD1 (5 bases). Germline values: CDR1 SGHAT, CDR2 FQDESV (reference sequence). Between the trimmed V and J ends, which lost 6 bases and 0 bases, there was a span of 17 bases. The CDR3 spans 16 residues. The CDR3 sequence: CASRQFVGEMNTEAFF. DNA of the CDR3: TGTGCCAGCAGACAATTTGTAGGGGAAATGAACACTGAAGCTTTCTTT.

This chain links TRBV5-1 with TRBJ2-7, with TRBD1 as a possible D gene (6 bases). This CDR3 is built from 14 residues. Trimming cost V 0 bases and J 6 bases, with 13 bases left between them. The germline V gene encodes CDR1 SGHRS and CDR2 YFSETQ. CDR3 in amino acids: CASSLGGQTFEQYF. Written as DNA, the CDR3 is TGCGCCAGCAGCTTGGGTGGACAGACCTTCGAGCAGTACTTC.

This clone has only a few counts. The chain links TRBV2 to TRBJ1-4; 7 bases fit TRBD1. CDR3 length equals 14 residues. Germline V CDR1 and CDR2: SNHLY, FYNNEI. V shed 3 bases and J 7 bases; nucleotides not matched to a gene: 5. CDR3 nucleotides: TGTGCCAGCAGTGAGGGGGACAGTGTTGAAAAACTGTTTTTT. This codes for CASSEGDSVEKLFF.

This chain joins TRBV15 and TRBJ1-4, with D unresolved. The CDR3 contains 14 residues. Germline CDR1 is LNHNV and CDR2 is YYDKDF (reference sequence). Trimming took 4 bases from V and 4 from J, leaving 10 bases between them. CDR3 amino acids: CATSTGEINEKLFF. In nucleotides, the CDR3 is TGTGCCACCAGCACTGGGGAGATTAATGAAAAACTGTTTTTT.

V gene TRBV6-5 combines with J gene TRBJ1-4; 10 nucleotides align to TRBD1. This CDR3 has 15 amino acids. V lost 6 bases to trimming and J lost 6 bases; unmatched junction nucleotides: 7. CDR1 is MNHEY and CDR2 is SVGAGI in the germline V gene. As DNA, the CDR3 is TGTGCCAGCAGCAGAGCCGGGACAGGGGATGAAAAACTGTTTTTT. Amino acid sequence: CASSRAGTGDEKLFF.

J is TRBJ2-2 and V is TRBV9; tentatively, D is TRBD2 (5 bases). The V end lost 1 base, the J end lost 5 bases, and 18 bases lay between the germline ends. The germline CDR1 and CDR2 sequences are SGDLS and YYNGEE. The CDR3 runs to 17 residues. CDR3 loop: CASSVNSGLKNTGELFF. DNA of the CDR3: TGTGCCAGCAGCGTAAACAGCGGACTTAAGAATACCGGGGAGCTGTTTTTT.

The chain uses TRBV11-1 and TRBJ2-1; TRBD1 might be the D (6 bases). Germline-derived CDR1 and CDR2 are SGHAT and FQDESV (reference sequence). V lost 5 bases, J lost 6 bases, and 14 bases lay in between. This CDR3 is built from 14 residues. The CDR3 DNA reads as TGTGCCAGCAGCGTAACACAGGGAAGCAATGAGCAGTTCTTC. It codes for CASSVTQGSNEQFF. Full variable domain (rest looked up from reference TRBV11-1 and TRBJ2-1): EAEVAQSPRYKITEKSQAVAFWCDPISGHATLYWYRQILGQGPELLVQFQDESVVDDSQLPKDRFSAERLKGVDSTLKIQPAELGDSAMYLCASSVTQGSNEQFFGPGTRLTVL.